The 22 T cell receptor beta chains given below trace back to one sample, sequenced in a study of CD8+ T cells in alopecia areata. It was cDNA, reverse transcribed from extracted RNA, that served as the sequencing template. Using immunoSEQ multiplex PCR, the repertoire was profiled, and TCRdb retains in-frame clones only, with some absent. Found here are around 200,000 clones, roughly 64% of them singletons; the top ten hold roughly an eighth. The sample's treatment: oral pan-JAK inhibitor, 5-10 mg twice daily. Here the sequenced sample was CD8+ T cells sorted from blood, taken at week 24, from a patient treated with tofacitinib. These receptors originate from a human donor with alopecia areata.

This clone was seen only a few times. The V and J genes are TRBV13 and TRBJ2-3, with D possibly matching TRBD1 (5 bases). The CDR3 loop spans 8 amino acids. CDR1 is PRHDT and CDR2 is FYEKMQ in the germline V gene (reference sequence). Trimming pared 10 bases from V and 10 bases from J, leaving 6 bases between. For the CDR3, the DNA is TGTGCCACCAGGGCGCAGTATTTT. As protein: CATRAQYF.

The rearrangement uses TRBV2 and TRBJ2-1; D is possibly TRBD2 (6 bases). With 5 bases removed from V and 4 bases from J, the gap between germline ends came to 18 bases. Germline V gene data show CDR1 as SNHLY and CDR2 as FYNNEI. The CDR3 is 16 residues long. Here the CDR3 DNA reads TGTGCCAGCAGTCTAGGAGGGGACGGGGTATACAATGAGCAGTTCTTC. It encodes CASSLGGDGVYNEQFF.

This chain links TRBV7-2 with TRBJ2-1; perhaps TRBD2 as D (5 bases). Trimming cost V 6 bases and J 2 bases, with 14 bases left between them. Germline V lookup: CDR1 SGHTA, CDR2 FQGNSA. The CDR3 covers 15 residues. In DNA form, the CDR3 reads TGTGCCAGCAGTCCAACGGGGTCGGCCTACAATGAGCAGTTCTTC. Translation: CASSPTGSAYNEQFF.

This clone was detected a few times. This rearrangement joins TRBV18 to TRBJ1-1, with 7 bases that match TRBD1. Germline V gives CDR1 KGHSH, CDR2 LQKENI. The CDR3 is made up of 16 amino acids. The junction had 10 bases not matched to a gene; V was cut back by 6 bases and J by 0 bases. In DNA form, the CDR3 reads TGTGCCAGCTCCCTTGGCACCGGGACAGTGAACACTGAAGCTTTCTTT. Its translation: CASSLGTGTVNTEAFF. The entire variable domain, with the rest obtained from reference TRBV18 and TRBJ1-1, is as follows: NAGVMQNPRHLVRRRGQEARLRCSPMKGHSHVYWYRQLPEEGLKFMVYLQKENIIDESGMPKERFSAEFPKEGPSILRIQQVVRGDSAAYFCASSLGTGTVNTEAFFGQGTRLTVV.

This chain uses TRBV7-2 with TRBJ1-1; no clear D. Per the germline V gene, CDR1 is SGHTA and CDR2 is FQGNSA. The CDR3 contains 17 residues. V dropped 1 base and J dropped 3 bases, with 18 bases sitting between them. The CDR3 reads CASSLGLRQLSDTEAFF. In nucleotides, the CDR3 is TGTGCCAGCAGCTTAGGTTTGAGGCAGCTTAGTGACACTGAAGCTTTCTTT. The variable domain in full, completed from reference TRBV7-2 and TRBJ1-1, reads GAGVSQSPSNKVTEKGKDVELRCDPISGHTALYWYRQSLGQGLEFLIYFQGNSAPDKSGLPSDRFSAERTGGSVSTLTIQRTQQEDSAVYLCASSLGLRQLSDTEAFFGQGTRLTVV.

CDR3 protein: CASSQSFRVHTVYGYTF. In DNA, the CDR3 is TGCGCCAGCAGCCAATCGTTCCGGGTCCATACGGTCTATGGCTACACCTTC. J is TRBJ1-2 and V is TRBV4-1; D is unclear. V lost 2 bases and J 4 bases, leaving 20 bases between the germline ends. CDR3 length: 17 amino acids. Germline V gene sequence: CDR1 MGHRA, CDR2 YSYEKL.

This sequence joins TRBV23-1 and TRBJ1-1; possibly TRBD1 for D (6 bases). TRBV23-1 is placed among ORFs of uncertain function. CDR3 length: 15 residues. V shed 6 bases and J shed 3 bases, with 17 bases lying between them. CDR3 residues: CASRRHREAHTEAFF. The CDR3 bases are TGCGCCAGCAGACGACACAGGGAAGCGCACACTGAAGCTTTCTTT.

The chain recombines TRBV13 with TRBJ2-5, with D possibly being TRBD2 (6 bases). The CDR3 is 14 amino acids. V was trimmed by 5 bases and J by 5 bases, leaving 15 bases between them. From germline, CDR1 is PRHDT and CDR2 FYEKMQ (reference sequence). This CDR3 reads CASSPPGAGETQYF. CDR3 nucleotide sequence: TGTGCCAGCAGCCCCCCGGGCGCGGGGGAGACCCAGTACTTC.

In nucleotides, the CDR3 is TGTGCCAGCAGTTACTCGATTTGGGACTATGGCTACACCTTC. This codes for CASSYSIWDYGYTF. The chain uses TRBV6-5 and TRBJ1-2, with D uncertain. CDR1 MNHEY and CDR2 SVGAGI come from the germline V gene. This CDR3 contains 14 residues. Deletions cut 0 bases from V and 3 bases from J, with 8 bases between.

This clone has more than one count but fewer than ten. The chain couples TRBV7-9 to TRBJ2-7; no firm D call. Trimming took off 6 bases at V and 4 bases at J, with 16 bases between the two ends. CDR3 length equals 14 residues. From germline, CDR1 is SEHNR and CDR2 FQNEAQ (reference sequence). CDR3 in amino acids: CASSNSRVPYEQYF. The CDR3 coding sequence is TGTGCCAGCAGTAATTCAAGGGTACCTTACGAGCAGTACTTC.

The sample holds a few counts of this clone. The V call is TRBV19, the J call TRBJ2-7, with D unresolved. The CDR3 is 14 amino acids. V was cut by 3 bases and J by 0 bases, with 9 bases left in between. CDR1 and CDR2 from the germline V gene are LNHDA and SQIVND (reference sequence). The CDR3 here is CASSMAASSYEQYF. DNA for the CDR3: TGTGCCAGTAGTATGGCAGCCAGCTCCTACGAGCAGTACTTC.

This chain joins TRBV6-5 and TRBJ1-1, with 10 bases aligning to TRBD1. Germline CDR1 reads MNHEY; CDR2 reads SVGAGI. CDR3 size: 16 residues. The junction had 8 bases not matched to a gene; V was cut back by 2 bases and J by 5 bases. In DNA, the CDR3 is TGTGCCAGCAGTTACGAACTTGGACAGGGGGAGACTGAAGCTTTCTTT. It codes for CASSYELGQGETEAFF.

This sequence joins TRBV9 and TRBJ2-5, with 10 bases that match TRBD1. This CDR3 has 15 residues. Trimming at V came to 3 bases and at J to 0 bases, leaving 2 bases not matched to a gene. Per the germline V gene, CDR1 is SGDLS and CDR2 is YYNGEE. The CDR3 region is CASSGGQGYQETQYF. The CDR3 DNA reads as TGTGCCAGCAGCGGGGGACAGGGGTACCAAGAGACCCAGTACTTC.

J is TRBJ2-7 and V is TRBV6-5; 7 bases are shared with TRBD2. Trimming took 8 bases from V and 2 from J; bases not matched to a gene: 6. This CDR3 comprises 13 residues. Germline values: CDR1 MNHEY, CDR2 SVGAGI. This CDR3 reads CASSRDYPYEQYF. For the CDR3, the DNA is TGTGCCAGCTCCCGGGACTACCCCTACGAGCAGTACTTC.

CDR3 in DNA: TGCGCCAGCAGCCAAGCGACAGGGGGCGACGAGCAGTACTTC. It encodes CASSQATGGDEQYF. This chain connects TRBV4-1 to TRBJ2-7; 10 nucleotides line up with TRBD1. V dropped 1 base and J dropped 5; count of bases not matched to a gene: 2. The V gene's germline CDR1 is MGHRA and CDR2 YSYEKL. CDR3 length: 14 residues.

The rearrangement joins TRBV6-6 to TRBJ2-1, with no clear D. The CDR3 spans 10 residues. V was cut by 4 bases and J by 10 bases, with 5 bases left in between. CDR1 and CDR2 (germline): MNHNY, SVGAGI (reference sequence). This CDR3 reads CASSLGEQFF. CDR3 in DNA: TGTGCCAGCAGTTTAGGGGAGCAGTTCTTC.

The chain is built from TRBV7-6 and TRBJ1-6; 9 positions agree with TRBD1. Germline trimming cut 5 bases from V and 7 bases from J; bases unmatched to any gene: 3. CDR1 SGHVS and CDR2 FNYEAQ come from the germline V gene. The length of the CDR3 is 14 residues. The CDR3 protein is CASSQTGGNSPLHF. For the CDR3, the DNA is TGTGCCAGCAGCCAGACAGGGGGGAATTCACCCCTCCACTTT.

V is TRBV4-1 and J is TRBJ1-2; the D is unclear. CDR3 length: 14 amino acids. The germline CDR1 and CDR2 sequences are MGHRA and YSYEKL. V was cut by 6 bases and J by 3 bases, with 14 bases left in between. CDR3 DNA sequence: TGCGCCAGCAGTTCGACGGACTTGGACTATGGCTACACCTTC. Its protein is CASSSTDLDYGYTF.

The V gene is TRBV27, the J gene TRBJ2-3, with D perhaps matching TRBD1 or TRBD2 (5 bases each). The CDR3 runs to 15 residues. Trimming took off 4 bases at V and 4 bases at J, with 15 bases between the two ends. The germline CDR1 and CDR2 sequences are MNHEY and SMNVEV (reference sequence). CDR3 amino acids: CASSSNPGAADTQYF. The CDR3 DNA reads TGTGCCAGCAGTTCAAATCCCGGGGCGGCAGATACGCAGTATTTT.

The chain joins TRBV25-1 to TRBJ2-5, with TRBD2 as a possible D gene (6 bases). The CDR3 is 15 amino acids. In germline, CDR1 is MGHDK, CDR2 SYGVNS. The V and J ends lost 0 bases and 4 bases respectively, with 12 bases between them. CDR3 residues: CASSEYGGGGETQYF. In nucleotides, the CDR3 is TGTGCCAGCAGTGAATACGGTGGGGGAGGAGAGACCCAGTACTTC.

This clone was observed a handful of times. The chain recombines TRBV19 with TRBJ1-6, with 9 nucleotides matching TRBD1. Germline CDR1 is LNHDA and CDR2 is SQIVND (reference sequence). The CDR3 contains 14 residues. Trimming cost V 10 bases and J 6 bases; bases outside gene matches: 7. The CDR3: CATKDRGGNSPLHF. The DNA for the CDR3 is TGTGCCACCAAGGACAGGGGAGGTAATTCACCCCTCCACTTT. Complete variable domain (other parts from reference TRBV19 and TRBJ1-6): DGGITQSPKYLFRKEGQNVTLSCEQNLNHDAMYWYRQDPGQGLRLIYYSQIVNDFQKGDIAEGYSVSREKKESFPLTVTSAQKNPTAFYLCATKDRGGNSPLHFGNGTRLTVT.

This chain uses TRBV11-3 with TRBJ1-2; tentatively, D is TRBD1 (5 bases). The CDR3 length is 14 residues. The germline gives CDR1 SGHNT, CDR2 YENEEA. With 5 bases removed from V and 3 bases from J, the gap between germline ends came to 13 bases. The CDR3 bases are TGTGCCAGCAGCCCCCCGGGACCCTACTATGGCTACACCTTC. It yields the protein CASSPPGPYYGYTF.